Presented here are 25 T cell receptor beta chains from one specimen sequenced in a study of blood T cell repertoires in COVID-19. Profiled with immunoSEQ multiplex PCR; TCRdb holds only in-frame clones, not every one. The table has 150,000 to 200,000 clones, 80% seen once. The sequenced material came from PBMCs or T cells enriched from blood (not recorded which). These receptors all come from a man aged 40-49 years who had recovered from COVID-19.

The rearrangement links TRBV21-1 to TRBJ2-5; TRBD2 is the table's D call and was not checked against the DNA. TRBV21-1 is annotated as a pseudogene. This CDR3 spans 16 amino acids. CDR3 amino acids: CASSNSRVIGGGSQYF. The CDR3 DNA follows: TGTGCCAGCAGCAACAGTCGGGTTATAGGAGGAGGGAGCCAGTACTTC.

V is TRBV15 and J is TRBJ2-3; TRBD1 is a possible D gene (6 bases). V dropped 2 bases and J dropped 0 bases, with 18 bases sitting between them. In germline, CDR1 is LNHNV, CDR2 YYDKDF (reference sequence). This CDR3 region has 18 residues. CDR3 nucleotides: TGTGCCACCAGCAGACAAGGGCCAAACAGGGCTAGCACAGATACGCAGTATTTT. Its protein is CATSRQGPNRASTDTQYF.

V gene TRBV30 combines with J gene TRBJ2-7, with D possibly TRBD2 on 5 matching bases. Germline lookup yields CDR1 GTSNPN and CDR2 SVGIG (reference sequence). Trimming took 3 bases from V and 2 from J, leaving 8 bases between them. The CDR3 covers 12 residues. The CDR3 DNA reads as TGTGCCTGGAGCGAACTAGCCTACGAGCAGTACTTC. This translates into CAWSELAYEQYF.

The chain joins TRBV10-3 to TRBJ1-6, with D hard to call. The CDR3 extends over 16 amino acids. Looked up from germline, CDR1 is ENHRY and CDR2 is SYGVKD. V lost 1 base and J 6 bases, leaving 13 bases between the germline ends. The CDR3 DNA sequence: TGTGCCATCAGTGAGTTTCCGCCCTCCAGTAATTCACCCCTCCACTTT. It yields the protein CAISEFPPSSNSPLHF.

This clone was detected only a few times. The gene calls are TRBV6-5 and TRBJ2-7, with D tentatively TRBD2 (6 bases). The germline V gene has CDR1 MNHEY and CDR2 SVGAGI. CDR3 length: 16 amino acids. The V end lost 2 bases, the J end lost 2 bases, and 16 bases lay between the germline ends. This CDR3 is CASSYNGRDSPYEQYF. In DNA form, the CDR3 reads TGTGCCAGCAGTTACAATGGGCGGGACTCTCCCTACGAGCAGTACTTC.

The chain has TRBV11-3 and TRBJ2-1; D is unclear. Germline V gives CDR1 SGHNT, CDR2 YENEEA. The CDR3 has 13 amino acids. Trimming pared 3 bases from V and 8 bases from J, leaving 11 bases between. CDR3 amino acids: CASSFSPADEQFF. DNA of the CDR3: TGTGCCAGCAGCTTCAGTCCCGCGGATGAGCAGTTCTTC.

This clone was counted a single time. V is TRBV10-3 and J is TRBJ1-1; 7 bases map to TRBD1. With V trimmed by 5 bases and J by 3 bases, 3 bases remained unmatched. The CDR3 has 13 amino acids. The germline gives CDR1 ENHRY, CDR2 SYGVKD. DNA for the CDR3: TGTGCCATCAGTAGTACAGGGGACACTGAAGCTTTCTTT. Amino acid sequence: CAISSTGDTEAFF.

V and J are TRBV2 and TRBJ2-2, with 13 bases lining up with TRBD2. The CDR3 has 14 amino acids. Germline values: CDR1 SNHLY, CDR2 FYNNEI. V gave up 7 bases and J gave up 10 bases; unmatched junction bases: 6. The DNA of the CDR3 is TGTGCCAGCATACTAGCGGGGGGGCCAGCGGAGCTGTTTTTT. Translating it yields CASILAGGPAELFF.

The rearrangement joins TRBV6-5 to TRBJ1-1; TRBD1 might be the D (6 bases). The V gene's germline CDR1 is MNHEY and CDR2 SVGAGI. The CDR3 covers 15 residues. V was clipped by 6 bases and J by 0 bases, with 14 bases between them. In DNA, the CDR3 is TGTGCCAGCAGCAGCCTAAGGGACATGAACACTGAAGCTTTCTTT. This translates into CASSSLRDMNTEAFF.

This clone showed up just once. CDR3 DNA: TGTGCCACCGGGGTGACAACTAATGAAAAACTGTTTTTT. Its translation is CATGVTTNEKLFF. This chain links TRBV19 with TRBJ1-4; unclear D gene. V lost 10 bases and J lost 0, with 9 bases in between. Germline loops: CDR1 LNHDA, CDR2 SQIVND (reference sequence). The length of the CDR3 is 13 residues.

The rearrangement uses TRBV19 and TRBJ2-2; D possibly corresponds to TRBD2 (7 bases). Deletions cut 8 bases from V and 5 bases from J, with 15 bases between. This CDR3 is 14 amino acids long. Germline V gene lookup returns CDR1 LNHDA and CDR2 SQIVND (reference sequence). CDR3 DNA: TGTGCCAGTGGGGGGGCCCGTGCGACCGGGGAGCTGTTTTTT. Its protein product is CASGGARATGELFF.

This clone was counted once. The chain carries TRBV24-1 and TRBJ2-1; D is possibly TRBD1 (5 bases). Trimming stripped 7 bases from V and 4 bases from J, with 13 bases between. This CDR3 comprises 14 residues. In germline, CDR1 is KGHDR, CDR2 SFDVKD. The CDR3 here is CATSGQEIYNEQFF. Here the CDR3 DNA reads TGTGCCACCAGCGGACAAGAGATTTACAATGAGCAGTTCTTC.

This clone is a singleton in its sample. The chain combines TRBV6-1 with TRBJ2-2; 11 bases match TRBD2. Per germline, CDR1 MNHNS and CDR2 SASEGT. J was trimmed by 6 bases and V by 4 bases; bases with no gene match: 10. The CDR3 length is 17 residues. CDR3 nucleotide sequence: TGTGCCAGCAGTGCCCCCGGGACTAGCGGCCGGGCCGGGGAGCTGTTTTTT. Translated: CASSAPGTSGRAGELFF.

This clone came up a few times. The CDR3 loop is CASSQVGRTFGSGNTIYF. CDR3 nucleotides: TGTGCCAGCAGCCAAGTCGGTAGGACATTCGGCTCTGGAAACACCATATATTTT. The chain joins TRBV14 to TRBJ1-3, with D perhaps matching TRBD1 (5 bases). The germline V gene encodes CDR1 SGHDN and CDR2 FVKESK. CDR3 size: 18 residues. The V end lost 1 base, the J end lost 0 bases, and 16 bases lay between the germline ends.

This rearrangement joins TRBV7-7 to TRBJ2-3; D ambiguous. V dropped 1 base and J dropped 7 bases, with 15 bases sitting between them. Germline assignment: CDR1 SSHAT and CDR2 FNYEAQ (reference sequence). This CDR3 has 15 residues. CDR3 amino acids: CASSLGLEPAYTQYF. CDR3 in DNA: TGTGCCAGCAGCTTAGGGCTAGAACCAGCATATACGCAGTATTTT.

This clone was counted only a few times. The CDR3 reads CASSVRTGNSGNTIYF. Written as DNA, the CDR3 is TGTGCCAGCAGCGTAAGGACAGGCAACTCTGGAAACACCATATATTTT. The J gene is TRBJ1-3, the V gene TRBV9; 7 bases fit TRBD1. After removal of 1 base from V and 0 bases from J, the junction contained 4 bases not matched to a gene. The CDR3 is made up of 16 amino acids. Germline assignment: CDR1 SGDLS and CDR2 YYNGEE.

The chain carries TRBV7-9 and TRBJ1-4; D unresolved. Germline V gene data show CDR1 as SEHNR and CDR2 as FQNEAQ (reference sequence). The CDR3 extends over 13 amino acids. Trimming took off 5 bases at V and 7 bases at J, with 11 bases between the two ends. The chain's CDR3 is CASSLPSGEKLFF. DNA of the CDR3: TGTGCCAGCAGCCTACCTTCGGGTGAAAAACTGTTTTTT.

The chain is built from TRBV9 and TRBJ1-2, with 8 bases that match TRBD1. CDR3 size: 16 residues. The V segment lost 3 bases and the J segment 0 bases; nucleotides outside the gene matches: 7. Germline values: CDR1 SGDLS, CDR2 YYNGEE. For the CDR3, the DNA is TGTGCCAGCAGCGACCGAGGACAGGGTTCTAACTATGGCTACACCTTC. Translating gives CASSDRGQGSNYGYTF.

CDR3 bases: TGTGCCAGCAGCTCCGAGGGCACCTGGGGAGCAGATACGCAGTATTTT. It specifies CASSSEGTWGADTQYF. The chain joins TRBV9 to TRBJ2-3, with D possibly TRBD2 on 5 matching bases. Germline CDR1 reads SGDLS; CDR2 reads YYNGEE. V shed 4 bases and J shed 4 bases, with 19 bases lying between them. The CDR3 is made up of 16 amino acids.

This chain links TRBV6-6 with TRBJ2-7; TRBD2 is a possible D gene (6 bases). Germline lookup yields CDR1 MNHNY and CDR2 SVGAGI (reference sequence). The CDR3 spans 12 residues. Trimming removed 0 bases from V and 12 bases from J, with 12 bases in between. Written as DNA, the CDR3 is TGTGCCAGCAGTTACTCGACGGGGGAACCGTACTTC. Protein product: CASSYSTGEPYF.

This clone has ten or more counts. The chain combines TRBV5-1 with TRBJ2-5, with TRBD2 matching 10 bases. Germline CDR1 is SGHRS and CDR2 is YFSETQ. V shed 0 bases, J shed 2 bases, and the junction held 4 bases outside the gene matches. This CDR3 is 16 amino acids long. The CDR3 nucleotides read TGCGCCAGCAGCTTGGCCCCTAGCGGGGGTCAAGAGACCCAGTACTTC. As protein: CASSLAPSGGQETQYF.

Only a few counts were recorded for this clone. The chain uses TRBV6-5 and TRBJ1-2, with no clear D. Deletions cut 2 bases from V and 5 bases from J, with 18 bases between. The CDR3 loop spans 16 amino acids. Germline loops: CDR1 MNHEY, CDR2 SVGAGI. CDR3 nucleotides: TGTGCCAGCAGTTACGGAGGTGCCGGAAGGCCTTATGGCTACACCTTC. Translation: CASSYGGAGRPYGYTF.

This chain connects TRBV30 to TRBJ2-5; 7 bases align to TRBD1. V dropped 0 bases and J dropped 1; count of bases not matched to a gene: 2. CDR3 length equals 14 residues. Germline-derived CDR1 and CDR2 are GTSNPN and SVGIG (reference sequence). CDR3: CAWSVGTAQETQYF. For the CDR3, the DNA is TGTGCCTGGAGTGTGGGGACAGCCCAAGAGACCCAGTACTTC. Drawing the rest from reference TRBV30 and TRBJ2-5, the complete variable domain is SQTIHQWPATLVQPVGSPLSLECTVEGTSNPNLYWYRQAAGRGLQLLFYSVGIGQISSEVPQNLSASRPQDRQFILSSKKLLLSDSGFYLCAWSVGTAQETQYFGPGTRLLVL.

J is TRBJ1-1 and V is TRBV5-1; the D gene is possibly TRBD1 (5 bases). This CDR3 contains 14 residues. Trimming removed 2 bases from V and 4 bases from J, with 12 bases in between. Looked up from germline, CDR1 is SGHRS and CDR2 is YFSETQ. CDR3: CASSFQGSVTEAFF. In nucleotides, the CDR3 is TGCGCCAGCAGCTTCCAGGGCTCTGTCACTGAAGCTTTCTTT.

V usage is TRBV3-1 (or the pseudogene TRBV3-2) and J usage is TRBJ2-5; D remains ambiguous. The CDR3 is 12 residues long. Germline assignment: CDR1 LGHDT and CDR2 YNNKEL (reference sequence). Deletions cut 3 bases from V and 5 bases from J, with 7 bases between. The CDR3 region is CASSHISETQYF. DNA for the CDR3: TGTGCCAGCAGCCACATTTCCGAGACCCAGTACTTC.